This T cell receptor beta chain is from a study of cytomegalovirus exposure and HLA in healthy donors. Study-level points and caveats: The likely explanation for a cluster of highly shared sequence variants was sequencing artifact.

For this clone: Its antigen remains unknown.

CDR1 is LGHNA, CDR2 YSLEER, per germline. Trimming took off 1 base at V and 1 base at J, with 10 bases between the two ends. CDR3 length: 15 amino acids. The PCR used 60 Vbeta and 13 Jbeta primers. Profiling relied on immunoSEQ multiplex PCR, and the TCRdb table lists in-frame clones only, not all of them. The table has 200,000 to 250,000 clones, around 80% seen once; the top ten hold over 0.5%. This chain joins TRBV4-3 and TRBJ1-1; D possibly corresponds to TRBD1 (6 bases). This TCR derives from a middle-aged woman in good health and CMV-seronegative. The sequenced material came from PBMCs. The CDR3, as DNA: TGCGCCAGCAGCCAAGGACAGGCGACGAACACTGAAGCTTTCTTT. Its translation is CASSQGQATNTEAFF.